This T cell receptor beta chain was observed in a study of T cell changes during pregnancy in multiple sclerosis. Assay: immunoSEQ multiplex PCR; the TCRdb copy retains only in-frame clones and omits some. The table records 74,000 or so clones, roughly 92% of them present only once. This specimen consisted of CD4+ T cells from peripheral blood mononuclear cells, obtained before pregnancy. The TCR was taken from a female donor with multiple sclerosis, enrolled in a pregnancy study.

CDR3 protein: CASSIEQGAEQYF. Here the CDR3 DNA reads TGTGCCAGTAGTATAGAACAGGGCGCCGAGCAGTACTTC. The chain uses TRBV19 and TRBJ2-7; maybe TRBD1 (6 bases). The CDR3 runs to 13 residues. Trimming removed 0 bases from V and 6 bases from J, with 9 bases in between. CDR1 is LNHDA, CDR2 SQIVND, per germline (reference sequence). Together with reference TRBV19 and TRBJ2-7, the CDR3 gives the full variable domain: DGGITQSPKYLFRKEGQNVTLSCEQNLNHDAMYWYRQDPGQGLRLIYYSQIVNDFQKGDIAEGYSVSREKKESFPLTVTSAQKNPTAFYLCASSIEQGAEQYFGPGTRLTVT.